The 18 T cell receptor beta chains in this list originate from one sample, sequenced in a study of human T cells and chemical hapten exposure. The sample's time point: pre-sensitization, week 0. Indicated treatment: therapeutic diphenylcyclopropenone sensitization with weekly scalp DPC. TCRdb re-called the RACE reads through MiXCR, storing one row per CDR3 protein. The table lists fewer than 300,000 distinct CDR3 sequences, 7.5% to 9% of them singletons. Sequenced material: whole blood, taken in connection with sensitization to the hapten diphenylcyclopropenone (DPC). Receptor source: a man younger than 30 with alopecia areata. Some clones in this sample may be carry-over from other donors' samples.

This clonotype was detected only a few times. This sequence joins TRBV28 and TRBJ1-2, with a possible D match to TRBD1 (5 bases). The CDR3 consists of 15 residues. The V end was cut by 5 bases, the J end by 5 bases, with 18 bases between. CDR1 is MDHEN and CDR2 is SYDVKM in the germline V gene. The CDR3 DNA follows: TGTGCCAGCAGTGTGGGGGGGACCCAACTATATGGCTACACCTTC. Translated: CASSVGGTQLYGYTF.

This clonotype was counted many times. The V gene is TRBV6-1, the J gene TRBJ1-1, with unresolved D. The germline gives CDR1 MNHNS, CDR2 SASEGT. The CDR3 is made up of 13 amino acids. The V and J ends lost 3 bases and 0 bases respectively, with 5 bases between them. CDR3 protein: CASSDRMNTEAFF. CDR3 coding DNA: TGTGCCAGCAGTGACAGGATGAACACTGAAGCTTTCTTT.

A few counts support this clonotype. The chain joins TRBV20-1 to TRBJ2-7; tentative D call: TRBD1 (6 bases). Germline V gene sequence: CDR1 DFQATT, CDR2 SNEGSKA (reference sequence). The CDR3 covers 14 residues. Trimming stripped 0 bases from V and 4 bases from J, with 13 bases between. CDR3 sequence (DNA): TGCAGTGCTAGAGAGCCGGACAGTAGATACGAGCAGTACTTC. Its translation: CSAREPDSRYEQYF.

The chain carries TRBV29-1 and TRBJ2-3; D unresolved. The V gene's germline CDR1 is SQVTM and CDR2 ANQGSEA. The V end lost 2 bases, the J end lost 2 bases, and 8 bases lay between the germline ends. There are 13 residues in the CDR3. The CDR3 DNA reads as TGCAGCGTTGAACCTGACACCACAGATACGCAGTATTTT. This gives the protein CSVEPDTTDTQYF.

This clonotype has a handful of counts. The CDR3 sequence is CSVEDRSSYNEQFF. The CDR3 coding sequence is TGCAGCGTCGAGGACAGATCTTCCTACAATGAGCAGTTCTTC. The chain carries TRBV29-1 and TRBJ2-1; TRBD1 is a possible D gene (6 bases). V was cut by 6 bases and J by 1 base, with 13 bases left in between. The CDR3 loop spans 14 amino acids. From germline, CDR1 is SQVTM and CDR2 ANQGSEA.

This clonotype was detected many times. The chain employs TRBV5-1 and TRBJ2-3, with 12 bases aligning to TRBD2. CDR3 length equals 17 residues. Trimming took 0 bases from V and 4 from J; bases not matched to a gene: 6. CDR1 is SGHRS, CDR2 YFSETQ, per germline. CDR3 in amino acids: CASSLDLAGGISDTQYF. The CDR3 bases are TGCGCCAGCAGCTTGGATCTAGCGGGGGGGATCTCAGATACGCAGTATTTT. Full variable domain (rest looked up from reference TRBV5-1 and TRBJ2-3): KAGVTQTPRYLIKTRGQQVTLSCSPISGHRSVSWYQQTPGQGLQFLFEYFSETQRNKGNFPGRFSGRQFSNSRSEMNVSTLELGDSALYLCASSLDLAGGISDTQYFGPGTRLTVL.

This clonotype was seen many times. The V call is TRBV11-2, the J call TRBJ2-2; a possible D gene is TRBD2 (6 bases). V lost 3 bases and J lost 1, with 9 bases in between. The germline gives CDR1 SGHAT, CDR2 FQNNGV. The CDR3 has 15 amino acids. The CDR3 loop is CASSFNGGNTGELFF. The CDR3 DNA reads as TGTGCCAGCAGCTTCAACGGGGGGAACACCGGGGAGCTGTTTTTT.

This clonotype was detected ten times or more. This chain joins TRBV12-3 or TRBV12-4 and TRBJ1-5; no firm D call. This CDR3 region has 14 residues. The V end was cut by 1 base, the J end by 1 base, with 5 bases between. Here the CDR3 DNA reads TGTGCCAGCAGTTTAGTACAAAGCAATCAGCCCCAGCATTTT. Encoded protein: CASSLVQSNQPQHF.

The rearrangement links TRBV7-6 to TRBJ1-5; D is unclear. V was shortened by 0 bases and J by 0 bases, with 9 bases between the two germline ends. CDR1 and CDR2 from the germline V gene are SGHVS and FNYEAQ. The CDR3 has 16 residues. The CDR3 reads CASSLAGWRSNQPQHF. CDR3 coding DNA: TGTGCCAGCAGCTTAGCGGGTTGGCGTAGCAATCAGCCCCAGCATTTT. The whole variable domain, remainder taken from reference TRBV7-6 and TRBJ1-5, is GAGVSQSPRYKVTKRGQDVALRCDPISGHVSLYWYRQALGQGPEFLTYFNYEAQQDKSGLPNDRFSAERPEGSISTLTIQRTEQRDSAMYRCASSLAGWRSNQPQHFGDGTRLSIL.

Turning to this clonotype: One end of the junction is discordant with germline, which a read error may explain. The rearrangement links TRBV19 to TRBJ2-7; D is tentatively TRBD1 or TRBD2 (5 bases each). Germline CDR1 is LNHDA and CDR2 is SQIVND (reference sequence). This CDR3 is built from 13 residues. The CDR3 spells CASSPRLGPGLDF. The CDR3 nucleotides read TGTGCCAGTAGTCCCCGGCTGGGACCGGGGTTGGACTTC.

In this sample, this clonotype turned up a few times. This chain uses TRBV7-9 with TRBJ2-7; possibly TRBD2 for D (5 bases). V lost 5 bases, J lost 3 bases, and 17 bases lay in between. The CDR3 spans 15 residues. Germline lookup yields CDR1 SEHNR and CDR2 FQNEAQ (reference sequence). CDR3 DNA: TGTGCCAGCAGCCTCGGCCCGGGATCCTACTACGAGCAGTACGTC. It yields the protein CASSLGPGSYYEQYV.

The sample holds a few counts of this clonotype. This sequence joins TRBV6-2 or TRBV6-3 and TRBJ2-7; D possibly corresponds to TRBD1 (6 bases). Between the trimmed V and J ends, which lost 0 bases and 8 bases, there was a span of 14 bases. CDR3 length: 14 amino acids. The germline V gene has CDR1 MNHEY and CDR2 SVGEGT. This CDR3 reads CASSYSSSGVKQYF. The CDR3 nucleotides are TGTGCCAGCAGTTACTCGAGTTCAGGGGTCAAGCAGTACTTC.

This clonotype was picked up many times. A read error may account for a junction end that differs from germline. The gene calls are TRBV6-2 or TRBV6-3 and TRBJ2-7; D is undetermined. The CDR3 is 11 residues long. Germline loops: CDR1 MNHEY, CDR2 SVGEGT. The CDR3 sequence is CASSSGRTIWF. In DNA form, the CDR3 reads TGTGCCAGCAGTTCCGGCAGAACCATATGGTTC.

This clonotype was counted between two and nine times. The V and J genes are TRBV20-1 and TRBJ1-6, with unresolved D. This CDR3 region has 14 residues. Between the trimmed V and J ends, which lost 0 bases and 7 bases, there was a span of 10 bases. Germline assignment: CDR1 DFQATT and CDR2 SNEGSKA (reference sequence). The CDR3 loop is CSARDPVGNSPLHF. The CDR3 coding sequence is TGCAGTGCTAGAGATCCGGTTGGGAATTCACCCCTCCACTTT.

This clonotype turned up a few times. The V and J genes are TRBV20-1 and TRBJ1-6, with D possibly matching TRBD1 (6 bases). Trimming removed 7 bases at V and 4 bases at J, with 11 bases between. CDR3 length: 13 residues. CDR1 is DFQATT, CDR2 SNEGSKA, per germline (reference sequence). The CDR3 spells CSGVTGYNSPLHF. For the CDR3, the DNA is TGCAGTGGCGTAACAGGGTATAATTCACCCCTCCACTTT.

This clonotype was observed a few times. The V call is TRBV20-1, the J call TRBJ2-7, with D perhaps matching TRBD2 (6 bases). The V end was cut by 3 bases, the J end by 6 bases, with 15 bases between. The length of the CDR3 is 13 residues. CDR1 and CDR2 (germline): DFQATT, SNEGSKA (reference sequence). CDR3: CSASERLEGEQYF. CDR3 DNA: TGCAGTGCTAGCGAAAGGTTGGAGGGCGAGCAGTACTTC.

This clonotype has ten or more counts. The V gene is TRBV20-1, the J gene TRBJ2-7, with D hard to call. CDR3 size: 12 residues. Germline assignment: CDR1 DFQATT and CDR2 SNEGSKA (reference sequence). V shed 5 bases and J shed 3 bases, with 11 bases lying between them. CDR3 amino acids: CSAGWIHYEQYF. The CDR3 coding sequence is TGCAGTGCTGGGTGGATACACTACGAGCAGTACTTC.

The chain employs TRBV12-5 and TRBJ1-5; D unclear. Trimming stripped 0 bases from V and 0 bases from J, with 6 bases between. The CDR3 is made up of 15 amino acids. Germline V gene data show CDR1 as LGHNT and CDR2 as FRNRAP. CDR3 nucleotides: TGTGCTAGTGGTTTGGTTGGTGGTAGCAATCAGCCCCAGCATTTT. Encoded protein: CASGLVGGSNQPQHF.